Listed below are T cell receptor beta chains from one sample, sequenced in a study of blood T cell repertoires in COVID-19. Clones were sequenced by immunoSEQ multiplex PCR, and TCRdb holds only the in-frame ones, with some missing. The sample has roughly 260,000 clones; approximately 91% are singletons. The sequenced sample was peripheral blood. All receptors come from a woman in her twenties or thirties with COVID-19, enrolled during active disease. The CDR3 runs from the conserved cysteine through the conserved F or W. A D gene is named only where the DNA matches it firmly.

D: TRBD1
J: TRBJ1-1
V: TRBV10-1
DNA: TGCGCCAGCAGTGAGAGACAGGGGTCGGGGACTGAAGCTTTCTTT
CDR3: CASSERQGSGTEAFF

D: .
J: TRBJ2-7
V: TRBV9
DNA: TGTGCCAGCAGCCCCGGGCAGGGCGGCGAGCAGTACTTC
CDR3: CASSPGQGGEQYF

D: TRBD2
J: TRBJ2-2
V: TRBV5-5
DNA: TGTGCCAGCAGCTTGGGAGGGACTAGCTTGCGCGGGGAGCTGTTTTTT
CDR3: CASSLGGTSLRGELFF

D: .
J: TRBJ2-7
V: TRBV2
DNA: TGTGCCACCCAAGGGGGCTCCTACGAGCAGTACTTC
CDR3: CATQGGSYEQYF

D: .
J: TRBJ2-1
V: TRBV5-1
DNA: TGCGCCAGCAGCTTAGACCTAGCAGACAATGAGCAGTTCTTC
CDR3: CASSLDLADNEQFF

D: TRBD2
J: TRBJ2-1
V: TRBV19
DNA: TGTGCCAGTAGTCCATTAGCGGGAGTGGGTGGCAATGAGCAGTTCTTC
CDR3: CASSPLAGVGGNEQFF

D: .
J: TRBJ1-4
V: TRBV28
DNA: TGTGCCAGCAGTCCGCCGGGAAATGAAAAACTGTTTTTT
CDR3: CASSPPGNEKLFF

D: TRBD1
J: TRBJ1-2
V: TRBV5-4
DNA: TGTGCCAGCAGCTTGCCGACAGGGGAGTACTATGGCTACACCTTC
CDR3: CASSLPTGEYYGYTF

D: TRBD1
J: TRBJ1-2
V: TRBV9
DNA: TGTGCCAGCAGCCTCGGGGGGGACAGCTATGGCTACACCTTC
CDR3: CASSLGGDSYGYTF

D: .
J: TRBJ2-2
V: TRBV5-6
DNA: TGTGCCAGCAGCTTGAGGCTAGACGCCGGGGAGCTGTTTTTT
CDR3: CASSLRLDAGELFF

D: .
J: TRBJ2-1
V: TRBV7-8
DNA: TGTGCCAGCAGCTCGCACGGGGGTAACAATGAGCAGTTCTTC
CDR3: CASSSHGGNNEQFF

D: .
J: TRBJ1-2
V: TRBV6-5
DNA: TGTGCCAGCAGAAGGACAGAGAACTATGGCTACACCTTC
CDR3: CASRRTENYGYTF

D: TRBD1
J: TRBJ2-2
V: TRBV7-9
DNA: TGTGCCAGCAGCAGCAAAGAAGGGAGGTGGTGGGACAGGGGGCAGGACACCGGGGAGCTGTTTTTT
CDR3: CASSSKEGRWWDRGQDTGELFF

D: TRBD1
J: TRBJ2-2
V: TRBV5-1
DNA: TGCGCCAGCAGCCTACTCCGGACAGGGGAAACCGGGGAGCTGTTTTTT
CDR3: CASSLLRTGETGELFF

D: .
J: TRBJ2-7
V: TRBV3-1/TRBV3-2
DNA: TGTGCCAGCAGCCAACCTGGGGCGGGAACCTACGAGCAGTACTTC
CDR3: CASSQPGAGTYEQYF

D: .
J: TRBJ2-2
V: TRBV10-3
DNA: TGTGCCATCAGGGACAGCAACGCGAACACCGGGGAGCTGTTTTTT
CDR3: CAIRDSNANTGELFF

D: .
J: TRBJ1-2
V: TRBV5-4
DNA: TGTGCCAGCAGCTTGGGTGACAGCTATCTTAACTATGGCTACACCTTC
CDR3: CASSLGDSYLNYGYTF

D: .
J: TRBJ1-3
V: TRBV19
DNA: TGTGCCAGTAGGATGGACTTAGACTCTGGAAACACCATATATTTT
CDR3: CASRMDLDSGNTIYF

D: TRBD1
J: TRBJ2-4
V: TRBV2
DNA: TGTGCCAGCAGTCAAGACAGGGGAGTCGAAAACATTCAGTACTTC
CDR3: CASSQDRGVENIQYF